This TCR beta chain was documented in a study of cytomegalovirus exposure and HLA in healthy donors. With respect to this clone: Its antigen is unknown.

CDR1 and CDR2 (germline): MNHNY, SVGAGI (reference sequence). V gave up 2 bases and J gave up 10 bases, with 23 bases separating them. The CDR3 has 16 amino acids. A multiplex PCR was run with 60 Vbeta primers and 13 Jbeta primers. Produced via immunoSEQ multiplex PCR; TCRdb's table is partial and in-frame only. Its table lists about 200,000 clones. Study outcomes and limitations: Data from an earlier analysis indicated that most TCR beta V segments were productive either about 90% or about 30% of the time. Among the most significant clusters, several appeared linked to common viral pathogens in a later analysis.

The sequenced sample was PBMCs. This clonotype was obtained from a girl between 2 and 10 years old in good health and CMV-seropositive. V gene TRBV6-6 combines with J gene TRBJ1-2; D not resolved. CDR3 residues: CASSYRQVVTVDVYTF. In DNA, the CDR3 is TGTGCCAGCAGTTACCGTCAGGTGGTAACGGTCGACGTCTACACCTTC.